This TCR beta chain originates from a study of OX40 agonist ivuxolimab in advanced cancers. Sequencing was performed with immunoSEQ multiplex PCR; in TCRdb, only in-frame clones are kept and a portion is missing. The table lists about 76,000 clones, roughly 80% of them singletons. This sequence originates from an adult with an advanced solid tumor such as melanoma, head and neck, liver or kidney cancer. The specimen comprised CD4+ or CD8+ T cells sorted from blood, sampled in a trial of the OX40 agonist ivuxolimab.

CDR3 coding DNA: TGTGCCAGCACGGCTAGCGGGGACACAGATACGCAGTATTTT. This sequence encodes CASTASGDTDTQYF. This chain links TRBV2 with TRBJ2-3, with 9 bases matching TRBD2. V dropped 7 bases and J dropped 2; count of bases not matched to a gene: 4. The CDR3 is made up of 14 amino acids. CDR1 is SNHLY, CDR2 FYNNEI, per germline.